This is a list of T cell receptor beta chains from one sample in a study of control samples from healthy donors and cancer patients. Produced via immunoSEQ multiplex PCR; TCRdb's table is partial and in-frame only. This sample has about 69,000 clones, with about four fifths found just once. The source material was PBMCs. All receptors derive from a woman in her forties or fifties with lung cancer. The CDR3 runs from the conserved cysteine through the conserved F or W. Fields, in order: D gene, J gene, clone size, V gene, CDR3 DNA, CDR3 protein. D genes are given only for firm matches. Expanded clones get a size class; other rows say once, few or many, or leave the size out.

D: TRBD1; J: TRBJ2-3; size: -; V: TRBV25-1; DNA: TGTGCCAGCAGTTCCTGGACAGGGGAAACAGATACGCAGTATTTT; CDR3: CASSSWTGETDTQYF
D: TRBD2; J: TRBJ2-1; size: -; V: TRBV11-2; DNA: TGTGCCAGCAGCAGCGGGGGGAGCTCCTACAATGAGCAGTTCTTC; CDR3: CASSSGGSSYNEQFF
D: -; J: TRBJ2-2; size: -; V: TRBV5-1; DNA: TGCGCCAGCAGCTCCTCCGACCGGAACACCGGGGAGCTGTTTTTT; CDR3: CASSSSDRNTGELFF
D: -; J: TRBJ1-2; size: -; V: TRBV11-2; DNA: TGTGCCAGCAGCCCATCTCTGACAGGAAACTATGGCTACACCTTC; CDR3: CASSPSLTGNYGYTF
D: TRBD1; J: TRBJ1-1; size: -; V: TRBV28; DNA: TGTGCCAGCATCCGATACCAGGGGGGGAACACTGAAGCTTTCTTT; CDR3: CASIRYQGGNTEAFF
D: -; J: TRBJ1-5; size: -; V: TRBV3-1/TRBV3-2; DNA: TGTGCCAGCAGCGGCGGGGCAGGGACCCAACAGCCCCAGCATTTT; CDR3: CASSGGAGTQQPQHF
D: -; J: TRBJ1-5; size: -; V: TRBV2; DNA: TGTGCCAGCAGTGAAAATTCGGGTTCGAATCAGCCCCAGCATTTT; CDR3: CASSENSGSNQPQHF
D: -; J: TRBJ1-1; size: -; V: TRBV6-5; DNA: TGTGCCAGCAGCGCTGAGGGGAAGAGTACTGAAGCTTTCTTT; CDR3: CASSAEGKSTEAFF
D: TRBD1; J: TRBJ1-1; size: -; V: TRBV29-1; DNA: TGCAGCGTGAGGACAGGGGAAGCTTTCTTT; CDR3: CSVRTGEAFF
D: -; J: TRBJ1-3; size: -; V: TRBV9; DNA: TGTGCCAGCAGCGTAGTAGGTTCCCCCACCATATATTTT; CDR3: CASSVVGSPTIYF
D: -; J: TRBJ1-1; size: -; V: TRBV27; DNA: TGTGCCAGCAGTTTATCTTCAGGCGCTGAAGCTTTCTTT; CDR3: CASSLSSGAEAFF
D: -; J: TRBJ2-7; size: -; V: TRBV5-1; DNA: TGCGCCAGCAGCTTGGACGCGACCTACGAGCAGTACTTC; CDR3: CASSLDATYEQYF
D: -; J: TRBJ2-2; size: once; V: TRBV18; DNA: TGTGCCAGCTCACCACGTCAGGCGAACACCGGGGAGCTGTTTTTT; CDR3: CASSPRQANTGELFF
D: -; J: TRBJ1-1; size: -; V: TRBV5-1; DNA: TGCGCCAGCAGCTTTGGTTGGGACACTGAAGCTTTCTTT; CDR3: CASSFGWDTEAFF
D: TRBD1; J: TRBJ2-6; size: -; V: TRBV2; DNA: TGTGCCAGCACCCGGGACAGGGCGTCCGGGGCCAACGTCCTGACTTTC; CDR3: CASTRDRASGANVLTF
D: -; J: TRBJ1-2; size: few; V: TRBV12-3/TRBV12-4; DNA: TGTGCCAGCAGTGATCGGACTTATGGCTACACCTTC; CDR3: CASSDRTYGYTF
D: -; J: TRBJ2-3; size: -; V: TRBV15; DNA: TGTGCCACCAGCCTTGGGGCCGCAGATACGCAGTATTTT; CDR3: CATSLGAADTQYF
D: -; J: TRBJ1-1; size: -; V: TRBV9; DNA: TGTGCCAGCAGCCCACTCAGGGACGTCACTGAAGCTTTCTTT; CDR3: CASSPLRDVTEAFF
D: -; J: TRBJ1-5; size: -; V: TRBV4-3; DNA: TGCGCCAGCAGCCAAGACGACAGCAATCAGCCCCAGCATTTT; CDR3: CASSQDDSNQPQHF
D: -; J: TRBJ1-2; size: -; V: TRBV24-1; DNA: TGTGCCACCAGTGATACGACCTACTATGGCTACACCTTC; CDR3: CATSDTTYYGYTF
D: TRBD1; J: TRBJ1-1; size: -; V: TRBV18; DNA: TGTGCCAGTCAAAGGGACAGGGAGAACACTGAAGCTTTCTTT; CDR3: CASQRDRENTEAFF
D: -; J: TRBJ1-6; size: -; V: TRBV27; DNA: TGTGCCAGCAGTTTATGGACACCTTATAATTCACCCCTCCACTTT; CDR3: CASSLWTPYNSPLHF
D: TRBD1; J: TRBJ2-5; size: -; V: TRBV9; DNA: TGTGCCAGCAGCGCGTCCGGGACAGGAGAGACCCAGTACTTC; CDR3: CASSASGTGETQYF
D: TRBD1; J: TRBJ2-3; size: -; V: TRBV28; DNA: TGTGCCAGCAGCCTGGACAGGAGGACGCAGTATTTT; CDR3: CASSLDRRTQYF
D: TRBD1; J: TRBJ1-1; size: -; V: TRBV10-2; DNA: TGCGCCAGCAGTGAGTACGGGACAGATATGAACACTGAAGCTTTCTTT; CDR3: CASSEYGTDMNTEAFF
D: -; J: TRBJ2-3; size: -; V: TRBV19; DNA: TGTGCCAGTAGTATTATTTCCGCAGATACGCAGTATTTT; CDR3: CASSIISADTQYF
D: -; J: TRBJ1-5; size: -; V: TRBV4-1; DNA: TGCGCCAGCAGACCGGGACATAATAGCAATCAGCCCCAGCATTTT; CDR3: CASRPGHNSNQPQHF
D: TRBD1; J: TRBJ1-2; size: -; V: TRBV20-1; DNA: TGCAGTGCTAGTATCTCAGGGGGCGACTATGGCTACACCTTC; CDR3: CSASISGGDYGYTF
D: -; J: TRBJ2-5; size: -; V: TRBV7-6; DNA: TGTGCCAGCAGCTTAGTAGACCAAGAGACCCAGTACTTC; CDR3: CASSLVDQETQYF
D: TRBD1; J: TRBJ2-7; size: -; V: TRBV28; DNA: TGTGCCAGCAGTGGGACAGGGGCGACGGGCGCCCACGAGCAGTACTTC; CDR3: CASSGTGATGAHEQYF
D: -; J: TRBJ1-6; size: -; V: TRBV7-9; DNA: TGTGCCAGCAGCAGATCCTCGGGACGGACCTATAATTCACCCCTCCACTTT; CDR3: CASSRSSGRTYNSPLHF
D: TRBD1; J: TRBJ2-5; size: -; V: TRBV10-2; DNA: TGCGCCAGCAGCGAGGACAGGGGAAGGGCGGAGACCCAGTACTTC; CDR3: CASSEDRGRAETQYF
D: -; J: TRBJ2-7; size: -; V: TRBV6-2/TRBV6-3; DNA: TGTGCCAGCAGCGGTACCGGAACCTACGAGCAGTACTTC; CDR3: CASSGTGTYEQYF
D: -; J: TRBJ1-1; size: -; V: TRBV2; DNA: TGTGCCAGCAGACGGACCGTGAACACTGAAGCTTTCTTT; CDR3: CASRRTVNTEAFF
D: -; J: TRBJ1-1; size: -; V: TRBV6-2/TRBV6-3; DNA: TGTGCCAGCAGCTATTCTCCGGGGGAGGAGGAACTGAACACTGAAGCTTTCTTT; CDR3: CASSYSPGEEELNTEAFF
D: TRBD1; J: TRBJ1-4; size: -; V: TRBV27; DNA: TGTGCCAGCAGTGCACAGGGGGCGGGTAGGAAAGGTGAAAAACTGTTTTTT; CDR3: CASSAQGAGRKGEKLFF
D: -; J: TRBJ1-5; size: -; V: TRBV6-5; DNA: TGTGCCAGCAGTTACTCGAGGGCAGGTCAGCCCCAGCATTTT; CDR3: CASSYSRAGQPQHF
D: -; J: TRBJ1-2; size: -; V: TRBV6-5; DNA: TGTGCCAGCAGCCAACCGGCAGGGGCATATGGCTACACCTTC; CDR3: CASSQPAGAYGYTF
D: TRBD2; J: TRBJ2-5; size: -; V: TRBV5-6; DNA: TGTGCCAGCAGCTTGGCACTAGCGGGGTGGCAAGAGACCCAGTACTTC; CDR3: CASSLALAGWQETQYF
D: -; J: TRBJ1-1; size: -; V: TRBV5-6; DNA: TGTGCCAGCAGCTTCCAGGACACTGAAGCTTTCTTT; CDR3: CASSFQDTEAFF
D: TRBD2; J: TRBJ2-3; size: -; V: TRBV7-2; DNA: TGTGCCAGCAGCTTAGCACTAGCGGGGGGGGGTATAGATACGCAGTATTTT; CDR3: CASSLALAGGGIDTQYF
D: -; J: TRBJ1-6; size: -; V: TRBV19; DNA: TGTGCCAGTAGTATCCCAAATTCACCCCTCCACTTT; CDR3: CASSIPNSPLHF
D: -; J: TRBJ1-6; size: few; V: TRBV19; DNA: TGTGCCAGTAGGACTGTGGGAGGGGATACTTCACCCCTCCACTTT; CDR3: CASRTVGGDTSPLHF